The clone carrying this T cell receptor (beta chain) was observed at least ten times. The antigen remains undetermined. The data are from a study of CD8 T cells in ankylosing spondylitis. Study conclusions and caveats: Earlier studies detected some motif variants in reactive arthritis synovial fluid and blood. Disease-linked clones, CD8+, were relatively rare in peripheral blood. Disease-associated clones were reportedly significantly overrepresented in matched ankylosing spondylitis synovial fluid.

Quantitative barcoded 5'-RACE was used to prepare TCR beta libraries. From the 5' RACE reads, TCRdb called clonotypes with MiXCR, one entry per CDR3 protein. The table shows around 130,000 distinct CDR3 sequences, with over 6% occurring only once. The CDR3 is 16 amino acids. Germline V gene data show CDR1 as DFQATT and CDR2 as SNEGSKA (reference sequence). V dropped 0 bases and J dropped 0 bases, with 15 bases sitting between them. This TCR derives from a male donor with ankylosing spondylitis or in good health (not recorded which). The sample was blood, either unsorted or a sorted T cell fraction (not recorded which). The V and J genes are TRBV20-1 and TRBJ2-7; D gene unclear. The CDR3 region is CSARDRIIGRSYEQYF. CDR3 nucleotides: TGCAGTGCTAGAGATAGAATAATAGGCCGCTCCTACGAGCAGTACTTC.